The sample holds a few counts of the clone carrying this T cell receptor (beta chain). The data were taken from a study of cytomegalovirus exposure and HLA in healthy donors. PCR used 60 Vbeta primers and 13 Jbeta primers. Profiled with immunoSEQ multiplex PCR; TCRdb holds only in-frame clones, not every one. The sample carries around 100,000 clones, roughly 80% recorded once. Trimming removed 5 bases from V and 1 base from J; junction bases left unmatched: 8. CDR1 is SGHVS and CDR2 is FQNEAQ in the germline V gene. This CDR3 contains 16 residues. The chain has TRBV7-8 and TRBJ1-5, with 7 nucleotides matching TRBD1. This receptor was taken from a young man in good health and CMV-seropositive. Material: PBMCs. The CDR3 region has the DNA TGTGCCAGCAGCGGCCACAGGGGCCGGAGCAATCAGCCCCAGCATTTT. Its translation is CASSGHRGRSNQPQHF.